This passage covers 2 T cell receptor beta chains from one sample sequenced in a study of cytomegalovirus exposure and HLA in healthy donors. It was with 60 Vbeta and 13 Jbeta primers that the PCR ran. Sequenced by immunoSEQ multiplex PCR; TCRdb stores in-frame clones only, minus some. The data show under 200,000 clones, with roughly four fifths seen just once and 2% to 3% held by the top ten. What was sequenced was PBMCs. These receptors were collected from a female donor in good health and CMV-seronegative.

This rearrangement joins TRBV19 to TRBJ2-5, with D possibly TRBD2 on 5 matching bases. Germline V CDR1 and CDR2: LNHDA, SQIVND (reference sequence). The V and J ends lost 2 bases and 4 bases respectively, with 14 bases between them. This CDR3 contains 15 residues. Here the CDR3 DNA reads TGTGCCAGTAGTATACTTTCCGGGGTGGGAGAGACCCAGTACTTC. Its translation: CASSILSGVGETQYF. Supplemented by reference TRBV19 and TRBJ2-5, the full variable domain reads DGGITQSPKYLFRKEGQNVTLSCEQNLNHDAMYWYRQDPGQGLRLIYYSQIVNDFQKGDIAEGYSVSREKKESFPLTVTSAQKNPTAFYLCASSILSGVGETQYFGPGTRLLVL.

This chain connects TRBV4-3 to TRBJ2-6; 7 bases are shared with TRBD2. Germline values: CDR1 LGHNA, CDR2 YSLEER. V gave up 1 base and J gave up 1 base; unmatched junction bases: 13. The length of the CDR3 is 20 residues. CDR3 amino acids: CASSQGRAGLHLSGANVLTF. CDR3 DNA sequence: TGCGCCAGCAGCCAAGGGCGAGCGGGACTTCACCTTTCTGGGGCCAACGTCCTGACTTTC.